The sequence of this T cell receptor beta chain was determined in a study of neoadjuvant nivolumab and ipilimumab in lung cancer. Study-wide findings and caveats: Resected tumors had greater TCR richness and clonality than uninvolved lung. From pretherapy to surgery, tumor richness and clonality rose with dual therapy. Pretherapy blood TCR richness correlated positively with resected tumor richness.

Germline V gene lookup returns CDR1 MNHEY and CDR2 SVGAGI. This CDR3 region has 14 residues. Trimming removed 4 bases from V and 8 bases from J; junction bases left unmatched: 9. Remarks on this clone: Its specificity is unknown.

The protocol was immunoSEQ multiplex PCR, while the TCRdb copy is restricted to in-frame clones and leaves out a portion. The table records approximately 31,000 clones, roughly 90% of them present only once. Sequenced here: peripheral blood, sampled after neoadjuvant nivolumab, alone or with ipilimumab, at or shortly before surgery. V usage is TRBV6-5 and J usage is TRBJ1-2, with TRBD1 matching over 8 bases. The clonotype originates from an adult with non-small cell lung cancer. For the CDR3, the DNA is TGTGCCAGCAGTTCCAGACAGGGGTCCAACGGCTACACCTTC. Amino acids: CASSSRQGSNGYTF.